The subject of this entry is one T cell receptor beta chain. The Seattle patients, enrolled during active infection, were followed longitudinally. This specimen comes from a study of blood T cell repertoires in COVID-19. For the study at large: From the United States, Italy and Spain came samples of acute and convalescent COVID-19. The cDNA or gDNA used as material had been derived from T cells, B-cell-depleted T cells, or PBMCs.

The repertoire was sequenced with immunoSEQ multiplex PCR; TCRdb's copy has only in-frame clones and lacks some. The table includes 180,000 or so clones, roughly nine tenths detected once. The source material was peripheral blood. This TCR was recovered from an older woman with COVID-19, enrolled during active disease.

In nucleotides, the CDR3 is TGTGCCAGGGCTAGCGCTAGTAGAGATACGCAGTATTTT. Its protein is CARASASRDTQYF. The V gene is TRBV7-2, the J gene TRBJ2-3, with D possibly matching TRBD2 (6 bases). The CDR3 contains 13 residues. Trimming cost V 9 bases and J 5 bases, with 15 bases left between them. Germline V gene lookup returns CDR1 SGHTA and CDR2 FQGNSA. The complete variable domain, with remaining parts taken from reference TRBV7-2 and TRBJ2-3, reads GAGVSQSPSNKVTEKGKDVELRCDPISGHTALYWYRQSLGQGLEFLIYFQGNSAPDKSGLPSDRFSAERTGGSVSTLTIQRTQQEDSAVYLCARASASRDTQYFGPGTRLTVL.